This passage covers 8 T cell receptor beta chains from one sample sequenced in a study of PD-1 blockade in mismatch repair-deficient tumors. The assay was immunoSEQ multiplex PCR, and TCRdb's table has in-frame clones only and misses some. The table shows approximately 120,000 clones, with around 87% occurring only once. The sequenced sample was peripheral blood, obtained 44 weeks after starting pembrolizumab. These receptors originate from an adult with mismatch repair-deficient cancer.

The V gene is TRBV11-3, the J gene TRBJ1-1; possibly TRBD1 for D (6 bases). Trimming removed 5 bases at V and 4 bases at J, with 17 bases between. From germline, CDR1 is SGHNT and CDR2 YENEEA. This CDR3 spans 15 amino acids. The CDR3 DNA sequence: TGTGCCAGCAGCCCCAGACAGGCGGGTTTCACTGAAGCTTTCTTT. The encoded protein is CASSPRQAGFTEAFF.

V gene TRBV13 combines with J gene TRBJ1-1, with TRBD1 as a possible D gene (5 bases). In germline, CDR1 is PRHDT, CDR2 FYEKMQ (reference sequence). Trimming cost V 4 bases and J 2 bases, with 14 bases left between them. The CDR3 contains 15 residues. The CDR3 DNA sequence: TGTGCCAGCAGCTCGGACAATAAGGTAAACACTGAAGCTTTCTTT. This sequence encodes CASSSDNKVNTEAFF. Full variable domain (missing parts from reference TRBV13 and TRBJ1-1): AAGVIQSPRHLIKEKRETATLKCYPIPRHDTVYWYQQGPGQDPQFLISFYEKMQSDKGSIPDRFSAQQFSDYHSELNMSSLELGDSALYFCASSSDNKVNTEAFFGQGTRLTVV.

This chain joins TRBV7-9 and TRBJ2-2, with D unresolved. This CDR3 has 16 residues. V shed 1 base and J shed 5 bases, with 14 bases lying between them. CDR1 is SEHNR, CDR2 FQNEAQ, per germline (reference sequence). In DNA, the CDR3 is TGTGCCAGCAGCTTAGAAGGGTACAAGGCAACCGGGGAGCTGTTTTTT. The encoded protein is CASSLEGYKATGELFF.

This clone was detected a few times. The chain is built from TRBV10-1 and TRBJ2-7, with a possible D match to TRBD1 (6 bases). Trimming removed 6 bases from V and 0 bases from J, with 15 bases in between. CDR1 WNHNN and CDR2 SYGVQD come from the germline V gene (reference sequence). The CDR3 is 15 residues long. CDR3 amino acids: CASRSCQGSSYEQYF. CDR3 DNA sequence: TGCGCCAGCAGGTCATGCCAGGGGAGCTCCTACGAGCAGTACTTC.

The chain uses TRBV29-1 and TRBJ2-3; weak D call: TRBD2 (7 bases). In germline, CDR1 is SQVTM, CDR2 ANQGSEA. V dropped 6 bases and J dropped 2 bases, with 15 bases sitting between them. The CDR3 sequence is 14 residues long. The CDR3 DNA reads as TGCAGCGTGTCGAGGGGGGGCTTCACAGATACGCAGTATTTT. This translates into CSVSRGGFTDTQYF.

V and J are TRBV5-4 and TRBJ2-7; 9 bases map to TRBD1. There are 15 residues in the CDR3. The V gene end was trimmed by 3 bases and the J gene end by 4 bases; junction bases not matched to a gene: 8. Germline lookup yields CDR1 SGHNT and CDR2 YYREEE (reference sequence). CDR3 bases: TGTGCCAGCAGCTCGTGGACAGGGGAGGTTTACGAGCAGTACTTC. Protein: CASSSWTGEVYEQYF.

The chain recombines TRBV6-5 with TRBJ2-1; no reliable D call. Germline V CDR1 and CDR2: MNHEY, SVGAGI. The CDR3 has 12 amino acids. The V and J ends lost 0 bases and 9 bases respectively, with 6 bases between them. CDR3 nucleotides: TGTGCCAGCAGTTACTCTGCAAGTGAGCAGTTCTTC. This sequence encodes CASSYSASEQFF.

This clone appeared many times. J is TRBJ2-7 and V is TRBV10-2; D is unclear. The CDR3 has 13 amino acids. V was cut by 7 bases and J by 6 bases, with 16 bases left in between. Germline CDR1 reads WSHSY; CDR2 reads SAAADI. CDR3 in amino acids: CASTGDRYGEQYF. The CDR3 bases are TGCGCCAGCACTGGGGATCGTTACGGCGAGCAGTACTTC.